This entry lists 27 T cell receptor beta chains sequenced from one sample in a study of T cell clonotyping in hematopoietic cell transplantation. Sequencing used immunoSEQ multiplex PCR; TCRdb keeps in-frame clones, though not all of them. Of approximately 5,100 clones listed, about 90% were seen once; the top ten hold about 5%. Sequencing was done on a sample of peripheral blood mononuclear cells. The receptors were gathered from a man in his forties or fifties in good health. Some clones in this sample may be carry-over from other donors' samples.

This chain links TRBV7-6 with TRBJ1-1; no firm D call. V was trimmed by 5 bases and J by 2 bases, leaving 12 bases between them. CDR3 length: 14 amino acids. Per germline, CDR1 SGHVS and CDR2 FNYEAQ. The CDR3: CASSPREFNTEAFF. The CDR3 DNA reads TGTGCCAGCAGCCCCCGGGAGTTCAACACTGAAGCTTTCTTT. Drawing the rest from reference TRBV7-6 and TRBJ1-1, the complete variable domain is GAGVSQSPRYKVTKRGQDVALRCDPISGHVSLYWYRQALGQGPEFLTYFNYEAQQDKSGLPNDRFSAERPEGSISTLTIQRTEQRDSAMYRCASSPREFNTEAFFGQGTRLTVV.

V is TRBV5-4 and J is TRBJ1-2; D might be TRBD1 (6 bases). Germline V lookup: CDR1 SGHNT, CDR2 YYREEE (reference sequence). This CDR3 contains 15 residues. Trimming took 0 bases from V and 4 from J, leaving 13 bases between them. Written as DNA, the CDR3 is TGTGCCAGCAGCTTGGACCCTGAAGGGGGCTATGGCTACACCTTC. This codes for CASSLDPEGGYGYTF.

The rearrangement uses TRBV7-2 and TRBJ2-3; either TRBD1 or TRBD2 may fit D (5 bases each). The CDR3 has 14 amino acids. Germline V gives CDR1 SGHTA, CDR2 FQGNSA. V was clipped by 5 bases and J by 6 bases, with 15 bases between them. CDR3 region: CASSLNGAWDTQYF. The CDR3 coding sequence is TGTGCCAGCAGCCTCAACGGGGCCTGGGATACGCAGTATTTT.

The V and J genes are TRBV6-1 and TRBJ1-3; possibly TRBD1 for D (6 bases). V gave up 10 bases and J gave up 2 bases, with 18 bases separating them. The CDR3 sequence is 15 residues long. Germline CDR1 MNHNS, CDR2 SASEGT. The CDR3 DNA follows: TGTGCCACAAACGAGGCAGGGGCCACTGGAAACACCATATATTTT. It yields the protein CATNEAGATGNTIYF.

V is TRBV2 and J is TRBJ2-1; no clear D gene. Germline loops: CDR1 SNHLY, CDR2 FYNNEI. The CDR3 sequence is 16 residues long. V gave up 0 bases and J gave up 0 bases, with 9 bases separating them. CDR3 loop: CASSEAPRRSYNEQFF. The DNA for the CDR3 is TGTGCCAGCAGTGAAGCGCCACGACGCTCCTACAATGAGCAGTTCTTC.

This chain links TRBV6-5 with TRBJ1-1; a weak D match, TRBD1 (6 bases). Germline CDR1 is MNHEY and CDR2 is SVGAGI. The V end was cut by 4 bases, the J end by 1 base, with 13 bases between. CDR3 length equals 15 residues. The CDR3 DNA follows: TGTGCCAGCAGTTTCTCTGGGGGCGCGAACACTGAAGCTTTCTTT. This encodes CASSFSGGANTEAFF.

V is TRBV11-3 and J is TRBJ2-4; possibly TRBD1 for D (6 bases). V was clipped by 4 bases and J by 6 bases, with 19 bases between them. Per the germline V gene, CDR1 is SGHNT and CDR2 is YENEEA. The CDR3 loop spans 16 amino acids. CDR3 nucleotides: TGTGCCAGCAGCTCACAGCCCGCAGGGGAGAGAAACATTCAGTACTTC. This translates into CASSSQPAGERNIQYF. Full variable domain (missing parts from reference TRBV11-3 and TRBJ2-4): EAGVVQSPRYKIIEKKQPVAFWCNPISGHNTLYWYLQNLGQGPELLIRYENEEAVDDSQLPKDRFSAERLKGVDSTLKIQPAELGDSAVYLCASSSQPAGERNIQYFGAGTRLSVL.

CDR3 nucleotide sequence: TGTGCCTTTAGGGGTAGCGGGAGAACAGATACGCAGTATTTT. Its protein product is CAFRGSGRTDTQYF. The rearrangement joins TRBV5-8 to TRBJ2-3; TRBD2 matches at 9 bases. J gave up 3 bases and V 10 bases, and 9 bases lay outside the gene matches. The CDR3 length is 14 residues. Germline assignment: CDR1 SGHTS and CDR2 YDEGEE.

J is TRBJ1-1 and V is TRBV7-9, with D perhaps matching TRBD1 (6 bases). V was pared by 1 base and J by 6 bases, with 15 bases between. This CDR3 has 15 residues. Looked up from germline, CDR1 is SEHNR and CDR2 is FQNEAQ (reference sequence). In DNA form, the CDR3 reads TGTGCCAGCAGCTTAGGGGGGGGCGCATCCTCTGAAGCTTTCTTT. Translation: CASSLGGGASSEAFF.

This clone has a handful of counts. The chain is built from TRBV6-5 and TRBJ1-1; D not certain. V lost 7 bases to trimming and J lost 6 bases, with 12 bases between them. Germline CDR1 MNHEY, CDR2 SVGAGI. This CDR3 comprises 12 residues. CDR3 DNA sequence: TGTGCCAGCAAAGGCAGTGGTCCTGAAGCTTTCTTT. It translates to CASKGSGPEAFF.

This chain links TRBV5-1 with TRBJ1-1, with a weak D call TRBD1 (6 bases). The CDR3 consists of 14 residues. Trimming removed 4 bases at V and 0 bases at J, with 10 bases between. Germline CDR1 reads SGHRS; CDR2 reads YFSETQ. CDR3 nucleotide sequence: TGCGCCAGCAGCCGGACAGTTATGAACACTGAAGCTTTCTTT. It is translated as CASSRTVMNTEAFF.

V is TRBV6-5 and J is TRBJ1-5, with 7 bases aligning to TRBD1. The CDR3 spans 14 residues. Losses at the gene ends were 6 bases for V and 2 bases for J; bases not matched to a gene: 4. Germline-derived CDR1 and CDR2 are MNHEY and SVGAGI. The CDR3 bases are TGTGCCAGCAGAGGGGGCTGGGGCAATCAGCCCCAGCATTTT. Amino acids: CASRGGWGNQPQHF.

The gene calls are TRBV4-3 and TRBJ1-5; D gene unclear. CDR1 is LGHNA and CDR2 is YSLEER in the germline V gene. The CDR3 sequence is 13 residues long. The V gene lost 1 base and the J gene lost 7 bases, with 8 bases spanning the gap. CDR3: CASSQGGRQPQHF. CDR3 coding DNA: TGCGCCAGCAGCCAAGGAGGGAGGCAGCCCCAGCATTTT.

The chain links TRBV29-1 to TRBJ1-2; possibly TRBD1 for D (5 bases). The germline V gene has CDR1 SQVTM and CDR2 ANQGSEA. This CDR3 comprises 12 residues. V lost 7 bases and J 7 bases, leaving 16 bases between the germline ends. The CDR3 region is CSGGQGYGGYTF. Written as DNA, the CDR3 is TGCAGCGGAGGTCAGGGATATGGTGGCTACACCTTC.

The genes are TRBV9 and TRBJ2-2; D call uncertain. This CDR3 comprises 17 residues. V was clipped by 4 bases and J by 0 bases, with 16 bases between them. CDR1 is SGDLS and CDR2 is YYNGEE in the germline V gene. The CDR3 here is CASSHLSWPANTGELFF. For the CDR3, the DNA is TGTGCCAGCAGCCACTTGTCGTGGCCGGCGAACACCGGGGAGCTGTTTTTT.

The chain employs TRBV14 and TRBJ1-3, with no clear D. Germline values: CDR1 SGHDN, CDR2 FVKESK. The CDR3 contains 16 residues. Trimming took 4 bases from V and 0 from J, leaving 13 bases between them. The CDR3 nucleotides read TGTGCCAGCAGCCTCGGCGGGATCTCCTCTGGAAACACCATATATTTT. It is translated as CASSLGGISSGNTIYF.

V gene TRBV6-1 combines with J gene TRBJ1-1; 11 bases fit TRBD1. CDR3 length: 13 residues. Germline CDR1 reads MNHNS; CDR2 reads SASEGT. The V and J ends lost 8 bases and 5 bases, in that order; junction bases with no gene match: 4. CDR3 amino acids: CASEDRGRTEAFF. CDR3 DNA: TGTGCCAGCGAGGACAGGGGGCGGACTGAAGCTTTCTTT.

The gene calls are TRBV6-5 and TRBJ1-4; D remains ambiguous. Germline CDR1 MNHEY, CDR2 SVGAGI. CDR3 length: 15 amino acids. V was trimmed by 0 bases and J by 2 bases, leaving 7 bases between them. CDR3 amino acids: CASSYSPATNEKLFF. As DNA, the CDR3 is TGTGCCAGCAGTTACTCCCCTGCGACTAATGAAAAACTGTTTTTT.

This sequence joins TRBV5-4 and TRBJ2-5, with 9 bases that match TRBD1. V was pared by 4 bases and J by 0 bases, with 10 bases of the junction left unmatched. CDR3 length equals 17 residues. The germline V gene has CDR1 SGHNT and CDR2 YYREEE (reference sequence). The CDR3 DNA reads TGTGCCAGCAGCCACCCAGACAGGGGGGAACACCAAGAGACCCAGTACTTC. It is translated as CASSHPDRGEHQETQYF.

The chain has TRBV30 and TRBJ2-5, with D unresolved. Germline values: CDR1 GTSNPN, CDR2 SVGIG (reference sequence). CDR3 size: 13 residues. Between the trimmed V and J ends, which lost 3 bases and 1 base, there was a span of 9 bases. The chain's CDR3 is CAWSIRPQETQYF. The CDR3, as DNA: TGTGCCTGGAGCATACGACCCCAAGAGACCCAGTACTTC.

The chain has TRBV5-1 and TRBJ2-6, with D possibly matching TRBD1 (6 bases). There are 15 residues in the CDR3. Trimming removed 6 bases at V and 0 bases at J, with 10 bases between. Germline CDR1 is SGHRS and CDR2 is YFSETQ. CDR3 protein: CASNQGGSGANVLTF. CDR3 sequence (DNA): TGCGCCAGCAACCAAGGGGGCTCTGGGGCCAACGTCCTGACTTTC.

The genes are TRBV9 and TRBJ1-1; 12 bases match TRBD1. The CDR3 has 14 residues. CDR1 is SGDLS, CDR2 YYNGEE, per germline. The V gene end was trimmed by 3 bases and the J gene end by 11 bases; junction bases not matched to a gene: 8. The CDR3 reads CASSAGGTGGRAFF. CDR3 nucleotides: TGTGCCAGCAGCGCAGGGGGGACAGGGGGCCGTGCTTTCTTT.

This rearrangement joins TRBV9 to TRBJ2-1, with 13 bases aligning to TRBD2. V shed 4 bases, J shed 10 bases, and the junction held 11 bases outside the gene matches. Germline loops: CDR1 SGDLS, CDR2 YYNGEE. This CDR3 has 16 residues. CDR3 DNA sequence: TGTGCCAGCAGCCCGAGGACTAGCGGGGGAGATCCGGAGCAGTTCTTC. This encodes CASSPRTSGGDPEQFF.

This rearrangement joins TRBV5-1 to TRBJ1-1; 8 nucleotides match TRBD1. The CDR3 totals 14 residues. CDR1 is SGHRS, CDR2 YFSETQ, per germline. The V and J ends lost 0 bases and 4 bases, in that order; junction bases with no gene match: 2. CDR3 coding DNA: TGCGCCAGCAGCTTGGGAACAGGGGGCACTGAAGCTTTCTTT. Its translation is CASSLGTGGTEAFF.

The chain recombines TRBV19 with TRBJ1-2; D is perhaps TRBD1 (5 bases). Germline CDR1 and CDR2: LNHDA and SQIVND (reference sequence). Between the trimmed V and J ends, which lost 4 bases and 8 bases, there was a span of 11 bases. CDR3 size: 12 residues. The CDR3 DNA reads as TGTGCCAGTAGTAGGACACGGGGAGGCTACACCTTC. Residues: CASSRTRGGYTF.

The V gene is TRBV7-9, the J gene TRBJ2-3; 7 nucleotides align to TRBD2. The germline V gene has CDR1 SEHNR and CDR2 FQNEAQ (reference sequence). J was trimmed by 4 bases and V by 5 bases; bases with no gene match: 9. The CDR3 spans 15 residues. DNA of the CDR3: TGTGCCAGCAGCCCCGGGGGGAAGCCCCCAGATACGCAGTATTTT. The encoded protein is CASSPGGKPPDTQYF.

J is TRBJ1-2 and V is TRBV5-6; no firm D call. Germline CDR1 and CDR2: SGHDT and YYEEEE. The V end was cut by 2 bases, the J end by 3 bases, with 20 bases between. The CDR3 is 17 residues long. CDR3 sequence: CASSLTARTTSHYGYTF. CDR3 nucleotides: TGTGCCAGCAGCTTAACCGCAAGGACTACCTCCCACTATGGCTACACCTTC.